This is a list of T cell receptor beta chains from one sample in a study of T-cell memory formation after mild COVID-19. TCRdb used MiXCR to reprocess the 5' RACE reads, holding one entry per CDR3 protein. The table shows 250,000 to 400,000 distinct CDR3 sequences, with approximately 14% occurring only once. Source material: PBMCs or a T cell subset sorted from them (not recorded which). These receptor sequences come from a young man who had mild COVID-19 (a few samples of this study predate the infection). Cell type and time point are not known. The CDR3 runs from the conserved cysteine through the conserved F or W. D genes are given only for firm matches. Size tells how often a clone was seen (once, few, many) or the class of an expanded clone, and some rows leave it out.

j_gene	abundance	v_gene	d_gene	CDR3nt	CDR3aa
TRBJ2-7	few	TRBV7-9	.	TGTGCCAGCAGCTTCAGTTCGGGGGTTCACGAGCAGTACTTC	CASSFSSGVHEQYF
TRBJ2-1	few	TRBV2	TRBD2	TGTGCCAGCAGTATAGCGGGGTCACGGTATGAGCAGTTCTTC	CASSIAGSRYEQFF
TRBJ2-3	few	TRBV9	TRBD2	TGTGCCAGCAGCGTAGAGGGCGGGGGGGCTCCTAGCACAGATACGCAGTATTTT	CASSVEGGGAPSTDTQYF
TRBJ1-1	few	TRBV18	.	TGTGCCAGCTCGCTCCCGGGGTACACTGAAGCTTTCTTT	CASSLPGYTEAFF
TRBJ1-1	few	TRBV2	.	TGTGCCAGCAACGTCAGGGTGAACACTGAAGCTTTCTTT	CASNVRVNTEAFF
TRBJ2-7	few	TRBV4-1	.	TGCGCCAGCAGCCGGGGCCACGAGCAGTACTTC	CASSRGHEQYF
TRBJ2-7	.	TRBV6-5	TRBD2	TGTGCCAGCAGGCAGCGGGACTCCTCCTGGTTGGAGCAGTACTTC	CASRQRDSSWLEQYF
TRBJ2-3	many	TRBV5-1	.	TGCGCCAGCAGCTTGGGTAGATACACAGATACGCAGTATTTT	CASSLGRYTDTQYF
TRBJ1-2	few	TRBV6-1	.	TGTGCCAGCAGTGAAGGCGGCTACTTGTCAGGGAGGATTAACTATGGCTACACCTTC	CASSEGGYLSGRINYGYTF
TRBJ2-3	few	TRBV10-3	TRBD2	TGTGCCATCAGTGATCCGGTAGGGGATCTAGCGGGGAAGAGGGATACGCAGTATTTT	CAISDPVGDLAGKRDTQYF
TRBJ2-7	few	TRBV7-9	TRBD1	TGTGCCAGCAGCTTTCATCGGGACAGGGAGAGCGAGCAGTACTTC	CASSFHRDRESEQYF
TRBJ2-5	.	TRBV11-2	.	TGTGCCAGCAGCTTAGGTCCGACACTCGAGACCCAGTACTTC	CASSLGPTLETQYF
TRBJ1-2	few	TRBV7-9	.	TGTGCCAGCCACTCGAGGGCGACTTATGGCTACACCTTC	CASHSRATYGYTF
TRBJ2-3	many	TRBV4-3	.	TGCGCCAGCAGCCTTCAATCCTTGGGGGGCCGGGATACGCAGTATTTT	CASSLQSLGGRDTQYF